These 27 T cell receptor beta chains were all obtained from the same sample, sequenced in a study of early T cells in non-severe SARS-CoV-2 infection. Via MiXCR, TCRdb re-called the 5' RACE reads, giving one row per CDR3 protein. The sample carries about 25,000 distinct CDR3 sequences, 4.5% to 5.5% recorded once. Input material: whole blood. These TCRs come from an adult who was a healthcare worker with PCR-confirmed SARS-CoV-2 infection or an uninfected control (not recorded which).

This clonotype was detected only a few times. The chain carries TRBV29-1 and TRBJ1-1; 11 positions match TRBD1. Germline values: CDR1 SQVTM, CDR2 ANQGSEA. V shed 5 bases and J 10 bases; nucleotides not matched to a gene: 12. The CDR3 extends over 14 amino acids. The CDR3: CSVRNRDRGTGAFF. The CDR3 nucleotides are TGCAGCGTTCGTAACCGGGACAGGGGGACCGGAGCTTTCTTT.

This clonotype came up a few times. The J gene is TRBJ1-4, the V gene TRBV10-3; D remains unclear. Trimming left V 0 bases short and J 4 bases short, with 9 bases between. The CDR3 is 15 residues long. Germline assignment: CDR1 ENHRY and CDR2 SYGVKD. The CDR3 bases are TGTGCCATCAGTGAGTCCGGGAGGCTTAATGAAAAACTGTTTTTT. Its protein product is CAISESGRLNEKLFF.

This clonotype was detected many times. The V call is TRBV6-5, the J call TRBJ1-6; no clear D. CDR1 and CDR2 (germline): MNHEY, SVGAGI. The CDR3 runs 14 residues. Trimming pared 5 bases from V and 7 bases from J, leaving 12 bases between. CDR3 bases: TGTGCCAGCAGTCGCGGAGGGAAGAATTCACCCCTCCACTTT. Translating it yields CASSRGGKNSPLHF.

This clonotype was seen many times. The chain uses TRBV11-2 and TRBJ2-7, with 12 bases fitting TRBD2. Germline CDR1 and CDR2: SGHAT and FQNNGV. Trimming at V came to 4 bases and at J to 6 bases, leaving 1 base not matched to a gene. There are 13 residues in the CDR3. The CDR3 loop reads CASSWTSGIEQYF. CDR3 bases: TGTGCCAGCAGCTGGACTAGCGGGATCGAGCAGTACTTC.

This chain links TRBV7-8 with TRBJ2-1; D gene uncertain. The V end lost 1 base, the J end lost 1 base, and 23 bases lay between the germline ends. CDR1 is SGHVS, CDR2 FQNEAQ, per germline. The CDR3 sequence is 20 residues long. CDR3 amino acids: CASSLGPWVADTVSYNEQFF. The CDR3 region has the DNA TGTGCCAGCAGCTTAGGACCTTGGGTTGCCGACACCGTATCCTACAATGAGCAGTTCTTC.

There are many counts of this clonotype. The CDR3 protein is CATLPPVADEQFF. In DNA form, the CDR3 reads TGTGCTACACTCCCACCGGTCGCCGATGAGCAGTTCTTC. The chain links TRBV7-7 to TRBJ2-1, with no clear D. Germline V gene lookup returns CDR1 SSHAT and CDR2 FNYEAQ (reference sequence). The CDR3 spans 13 residues.

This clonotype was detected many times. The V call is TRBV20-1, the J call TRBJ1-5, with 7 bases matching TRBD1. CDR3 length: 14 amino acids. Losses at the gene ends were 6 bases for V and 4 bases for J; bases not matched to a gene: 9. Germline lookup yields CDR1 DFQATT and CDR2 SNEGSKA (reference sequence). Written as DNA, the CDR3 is TGCAGTGCGTTGACCACAGGGGCAAATCAGCCCCAGCATTTT. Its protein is CSALTTGANQPQHF.

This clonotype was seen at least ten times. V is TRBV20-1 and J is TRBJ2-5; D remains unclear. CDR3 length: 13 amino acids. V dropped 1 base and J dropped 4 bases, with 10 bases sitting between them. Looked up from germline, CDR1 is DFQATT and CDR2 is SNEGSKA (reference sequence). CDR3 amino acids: CSARVKALETQYF. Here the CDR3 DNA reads TGCAGTGCTAGAGTGAAGGCCTTAGAGACCCAGTACTTC.

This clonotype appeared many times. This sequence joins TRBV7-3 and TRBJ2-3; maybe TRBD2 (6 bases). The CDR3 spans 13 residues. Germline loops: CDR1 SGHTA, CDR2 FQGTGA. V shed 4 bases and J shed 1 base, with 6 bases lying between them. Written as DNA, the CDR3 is TGTGCCAGCAGCTCTAGCGGCACAGATACGCAGTATTTT. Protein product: CASSSSGTDTQYF.

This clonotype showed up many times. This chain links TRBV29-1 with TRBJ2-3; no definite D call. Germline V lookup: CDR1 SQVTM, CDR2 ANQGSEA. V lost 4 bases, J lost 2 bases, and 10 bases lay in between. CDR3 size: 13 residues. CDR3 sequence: CSVGPSSTDTQYF. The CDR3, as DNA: TGCAGCGTTGGGCCAAGTTCCACAGATACGCAGTATTTT.

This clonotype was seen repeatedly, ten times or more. Here the CDR3 reads CASSPNLAGSYEQYF. The CDR3 nucleotides read TGTGCCAGCAGCCCCAATCTAGCGGGATCCTACGAGCAGTACTTC. V and J are TRBV11-1 and TRBJ2-7, with 9 bases matching TRBD2. The ends lost 5 bases at V and 1 base at J; junction bases unmatched: 6. Germline CDR1 reads SGHAT; CDR2 reads FQDESV (reference sequence). The CDR3 extends over 15 amino acids.

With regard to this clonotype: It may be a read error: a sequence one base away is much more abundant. Here the CDR3 DNA reads TGTGTCAGCTCCCTCGGATTGAACACTGAAGCTTTCTTT. Translation gives CVSSLGLNTEAFF. The J gene is TRBJ1-1, the V gene TRBV18; no clear D. There are 13 residues in the CDR3. The V gene's germline CDR1 is KGHSH and CDR2 LQKENI.

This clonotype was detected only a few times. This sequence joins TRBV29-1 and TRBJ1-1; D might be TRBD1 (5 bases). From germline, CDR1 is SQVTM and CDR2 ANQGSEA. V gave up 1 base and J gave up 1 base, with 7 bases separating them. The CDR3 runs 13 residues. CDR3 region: CSVEGTQNTEAFF. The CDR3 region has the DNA TGCAGCGTTGAAGGGACACAGAACACTGAAGCTTTCTTT.

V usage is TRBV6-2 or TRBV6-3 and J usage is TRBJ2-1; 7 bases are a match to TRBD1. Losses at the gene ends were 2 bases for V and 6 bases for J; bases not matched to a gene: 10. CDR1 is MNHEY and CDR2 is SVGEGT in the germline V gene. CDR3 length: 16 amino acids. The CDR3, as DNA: TGTGCCAGCAGTTACCCGGGACAGAAGGGGTTCAATGAGCAGTTCTTC. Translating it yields CASSYPGQKGFNEQFF.

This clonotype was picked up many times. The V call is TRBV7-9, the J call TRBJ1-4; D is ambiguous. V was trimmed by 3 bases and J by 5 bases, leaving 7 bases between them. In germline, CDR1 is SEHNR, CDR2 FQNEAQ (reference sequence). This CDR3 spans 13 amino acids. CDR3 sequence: CASSLGQNEKLFF. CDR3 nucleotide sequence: TGTGCCAGCAGCTTGGGTCAAAATGAAAAACTGTTTTTT.

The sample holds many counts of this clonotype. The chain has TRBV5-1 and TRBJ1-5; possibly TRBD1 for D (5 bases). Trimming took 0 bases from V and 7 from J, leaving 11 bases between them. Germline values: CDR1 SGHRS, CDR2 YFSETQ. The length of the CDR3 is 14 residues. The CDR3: CASSLGGLEQPQHF. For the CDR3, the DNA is TGCGCCAGCAGCTTGGGGGGCTTGGAACAGCCCCAGCATTTT.

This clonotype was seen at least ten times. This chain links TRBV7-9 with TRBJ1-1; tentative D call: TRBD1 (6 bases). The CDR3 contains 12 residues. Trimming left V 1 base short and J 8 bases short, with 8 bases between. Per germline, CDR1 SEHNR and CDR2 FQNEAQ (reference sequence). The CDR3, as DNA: TGTGCCAGCAGCTTAGGTAGGGGGGAAGCTTTCTTT. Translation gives CASSLGRGEAFF. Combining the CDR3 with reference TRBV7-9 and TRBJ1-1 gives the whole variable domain DTGVSQNPRHKITKRGQNVTFRCDPISEHNRLYWYRQTLGQGPEFLTYFQNEAQLEKSRLLSDRFSAERPKGSFSTLEIQRTEQGDSAMYLCASSLGRGEAFFGQGTRLTVV.

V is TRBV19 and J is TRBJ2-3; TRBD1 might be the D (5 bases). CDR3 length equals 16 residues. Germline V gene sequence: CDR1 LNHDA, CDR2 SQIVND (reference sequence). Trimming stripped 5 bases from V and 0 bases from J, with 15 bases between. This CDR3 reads CASSWGGGGSTDTQYF. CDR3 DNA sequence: TGTGCCAGTAGTTGGGGCGGTGGCGGCAGCACAGATACGCAGTATTTT.

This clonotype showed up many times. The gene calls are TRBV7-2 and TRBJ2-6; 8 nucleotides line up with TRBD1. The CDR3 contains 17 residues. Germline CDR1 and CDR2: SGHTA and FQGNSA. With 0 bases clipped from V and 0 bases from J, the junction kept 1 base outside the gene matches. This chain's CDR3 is CASSLADRGSGANVLTF. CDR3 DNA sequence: TGTGCCAGCAGCTTAGCTGACAGGGGCTCTGGGGCCAACGTCCTGACTTTC.

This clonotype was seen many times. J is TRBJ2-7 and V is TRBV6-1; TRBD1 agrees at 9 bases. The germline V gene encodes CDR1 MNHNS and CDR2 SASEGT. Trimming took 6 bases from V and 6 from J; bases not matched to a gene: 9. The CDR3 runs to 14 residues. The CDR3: CASRGGQGNGEQYF. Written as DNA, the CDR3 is TGTGCCAGCAGGGGGGGACAGGGCAACGGCGAGCAGTACTTC.

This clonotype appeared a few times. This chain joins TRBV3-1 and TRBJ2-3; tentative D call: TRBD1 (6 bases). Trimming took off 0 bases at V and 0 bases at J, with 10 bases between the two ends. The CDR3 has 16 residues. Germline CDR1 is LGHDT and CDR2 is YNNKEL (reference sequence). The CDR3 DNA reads TGTGCCAGCAGCCAAGACCAGGGGTTTAGCACAGATACGCAGTATTTT. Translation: CASSQDQGFSTDTQYF.

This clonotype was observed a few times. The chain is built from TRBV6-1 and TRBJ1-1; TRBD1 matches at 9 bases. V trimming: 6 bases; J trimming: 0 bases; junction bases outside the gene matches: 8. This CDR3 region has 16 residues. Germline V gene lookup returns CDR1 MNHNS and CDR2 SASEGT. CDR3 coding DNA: TGTGCCAGCAGAACCGGGACAGGGATTATGAACACTGAAGCTTTCTTT. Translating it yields CASRTGTGIMNTEAFF.

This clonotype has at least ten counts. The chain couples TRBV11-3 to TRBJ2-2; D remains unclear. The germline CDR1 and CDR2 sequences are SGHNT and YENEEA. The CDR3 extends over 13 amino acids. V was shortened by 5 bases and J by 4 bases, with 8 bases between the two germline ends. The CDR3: CASSRIGTGELFF. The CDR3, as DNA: TGTGCCAGCAGCAGGATCGGCACCGGGGAGCTGTTTTTT. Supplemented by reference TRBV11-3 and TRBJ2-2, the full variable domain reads EAGVVQSPRYKIIEKKQPVAFWCNPISGHNTLYWYLQNLGQGPELLIRYENEEAVDDSQLPKDRFSAERLKGVDSTLKIQPAELGDSAVYLCASSRIGTGELFFGEGSRLTVL.

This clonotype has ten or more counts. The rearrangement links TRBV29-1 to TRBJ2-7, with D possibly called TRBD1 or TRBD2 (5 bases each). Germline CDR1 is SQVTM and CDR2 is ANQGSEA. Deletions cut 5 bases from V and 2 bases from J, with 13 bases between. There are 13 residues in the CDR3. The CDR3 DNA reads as TGCAGCGTTCCCCGGGACGGAGCCTACGAGCAGTACTTC. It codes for CSVPRDGAYEQYF.

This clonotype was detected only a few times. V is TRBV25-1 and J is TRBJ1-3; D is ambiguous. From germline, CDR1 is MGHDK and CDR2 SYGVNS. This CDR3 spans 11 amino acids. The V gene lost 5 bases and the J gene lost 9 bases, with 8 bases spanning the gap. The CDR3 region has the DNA TGTGCCAGCAGTTACGGAGGCACCATATATTTT. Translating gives CASSYGGTIYF.

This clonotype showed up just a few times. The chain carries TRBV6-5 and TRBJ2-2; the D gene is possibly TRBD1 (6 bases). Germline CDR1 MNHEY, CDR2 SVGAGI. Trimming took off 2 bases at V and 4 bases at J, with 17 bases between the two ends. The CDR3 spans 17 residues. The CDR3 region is CASSYPPNDRSTGELFF. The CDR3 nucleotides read TGTGCCAGCAGTTACCCCCCGAACGACAGGTCCACCGGGGAGCTGTTTTTT.

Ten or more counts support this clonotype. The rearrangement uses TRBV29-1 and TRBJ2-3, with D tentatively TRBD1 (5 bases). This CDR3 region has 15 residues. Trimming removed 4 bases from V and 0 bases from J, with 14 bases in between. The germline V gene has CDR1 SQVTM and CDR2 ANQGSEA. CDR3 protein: CSVGPDRFSTDTQYF. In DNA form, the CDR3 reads TGCAGCGTTGGCCCCGACAGATTTAGCACAGATACGCAGTATTTT.